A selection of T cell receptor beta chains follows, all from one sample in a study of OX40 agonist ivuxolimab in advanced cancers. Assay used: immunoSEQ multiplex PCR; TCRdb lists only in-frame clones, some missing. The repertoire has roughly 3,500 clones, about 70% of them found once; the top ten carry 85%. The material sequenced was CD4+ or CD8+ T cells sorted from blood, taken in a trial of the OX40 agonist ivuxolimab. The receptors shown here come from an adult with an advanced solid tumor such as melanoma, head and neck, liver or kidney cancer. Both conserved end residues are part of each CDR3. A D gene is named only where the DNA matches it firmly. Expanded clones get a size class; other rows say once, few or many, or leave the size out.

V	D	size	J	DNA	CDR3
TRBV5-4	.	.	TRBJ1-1	TGTGCCAGCAGCTCCTACTTGGGCCCCAACACTGAAGCTTTCTTT	CASSSYLGPNTEAFF
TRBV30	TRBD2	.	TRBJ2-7	TGTGCCACCTCTAGCGGGGGAGACGACGAGCAGTACTTC	CATSSGGDDEQYF
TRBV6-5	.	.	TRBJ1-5	TGTGCCAGCAGTCCGGGGGGTGAGTATCAGCCCCAGCATTTT	CASSPGGEYQPQHF
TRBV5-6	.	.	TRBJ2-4	TGTGCCAGCAGCTCCGGGACGGGAAACATTCAGTACTTC	CASSSGTGNIQYF
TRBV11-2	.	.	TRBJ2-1	TGTGCCAGCAGCTTAGCTAAGGGTCCTTACAATGAGCAGTTCTTC	CASSLAKGPYNEQFF
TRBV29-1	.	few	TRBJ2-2	TGCAGCGTTGATCTAGACACCGGGGAGCTGTTTTTT	CSVDLDTGELFF
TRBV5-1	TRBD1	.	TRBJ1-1	TGCGCCAGCAGCTTAAAGACAGGGGGCGATTTGGCTTTCTTT	CASSLKTGGDLAFF
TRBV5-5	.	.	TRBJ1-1	TGTGCCAGCAGCTTGGACGTTAACACTGAAGCTTTCTTT	CASSLDVNTEAFF
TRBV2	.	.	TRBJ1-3	TGTGCCAGCAGTGAAGGGGTCTCTGGAAACACCATATATTTT	CASSEGVSGNTIYF
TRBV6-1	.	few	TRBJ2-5	TGTGCCAGCAGCCTACTAGGAGGTAACCAAGAGACCCAGTACTTC	CASSLLGGNQETQYF
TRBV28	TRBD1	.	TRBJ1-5	TGTGCCAGCAGTCGGACAGGTTGGAATCAGCCCCAGCATTTT	CASSRTGWNQPQHF
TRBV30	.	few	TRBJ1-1	TGTGCCTGGAGTGTGGCCGACAACACTGAAGCTTTCTTT	CAWSVADNTEAFF
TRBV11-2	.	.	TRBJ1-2	TGTGCCAGCAGCTTAGAGTCGGGGGCGAACTATGGCTACACCTTC	CASSLESGANYGYTF
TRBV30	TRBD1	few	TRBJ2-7	TGTGCCTGGAGTGTAATGGGACAGGGGATGGGGGAGCAGTACTTC	CAWSVMGQGMGEQYF
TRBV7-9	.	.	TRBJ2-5	TGTGCCAGCAGACTGACTAGTGGCGAAGAGACCCAGTACTTC	CASRLTSGEETQYF
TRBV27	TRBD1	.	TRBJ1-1	TGTGCCAGCAGTTCCGGGACAGGACAGAACACTGAAGCTTTCTTT	CASSSGTGQNTEAFF
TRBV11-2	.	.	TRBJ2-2	TGTGCCAGCAGCTTCCACGGGGCAACCGGGGAGCTGTTTTTT	CASSFHGATGELFF
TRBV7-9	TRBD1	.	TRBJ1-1	TGTGCCAGCAGCCAAGAGCCGACAGGGGGGTTCGCTGAAGCTTTCTTT	CASSQEPTGGFAEAFF
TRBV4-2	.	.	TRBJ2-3	TGTGCCAGCAGCTTGTGGGGCACAGATACGCAGTATTTT	CASSLWGTDTQYF
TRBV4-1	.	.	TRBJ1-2	TGCGCCAGCAGCCAAGCGGATACAGGTCCCTATGGCTACACCTTC	CASSQADTGPYGYTF
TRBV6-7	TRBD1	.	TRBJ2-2	TGTGCCAGCAGGCCCGACAGGGGCCGGGGAGCTGTTTTT	CASRPDRGRGAVF
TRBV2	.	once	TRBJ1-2	TGTGCCAGCAGTGTCGCGGGACCCTATGGCTACACCTTC	CASSVAGPYGYTF
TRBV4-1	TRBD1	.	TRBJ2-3	TGCGCCAGCAGCTCCGGGACAGGGTCGTCCACAGATACGCAGTATTTT	CASSSGTGSSTDTQYF
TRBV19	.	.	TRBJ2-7	TGTGCCAGTAGTATGGGAACGGGACTCTACGAGCAGTACTTC	CASSMGTGLYEQYF
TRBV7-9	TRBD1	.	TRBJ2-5	TGTGCCAGCAGCCTCAGACAGGGCCGGGAGACCCAGTACTTC	CASSLRQGRETQYF
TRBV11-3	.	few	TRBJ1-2	TGTGCCAGCAGCCCCAGCGTAGTCGATGGCTACACCTTC	CASSPSVVDGYTF
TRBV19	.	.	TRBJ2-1	TGTGCCAGTAGTCTACCAGGTGTCAATGAGCAGTTCTTC	CASSLPGVNEQFF
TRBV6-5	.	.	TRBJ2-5	TGTGCCAGCAGCCCCGGAGATACCCAGTACTTC	CASSPGDTQYF
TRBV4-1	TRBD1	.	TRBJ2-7	TGCGCCAGCAGCCCCAACCGGGACAGGGGCGAGCAGTACTTC	CASSPNRDRGEQYF
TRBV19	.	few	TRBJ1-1	TGTGCCAGTAGTTTTTCACCCAGGGGTGAAGCTTTCTTT	CASSFSPRGEAFF
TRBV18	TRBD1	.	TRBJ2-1	TGTGCCAGCTCACCCCAGAGGACAGGGTTGAAGAATGAGCAGTTCTTC	CASSPQRTGLKNEQFF
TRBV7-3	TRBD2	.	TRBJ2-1	TGTGCCAGCAGCTTAAATAGCGGGGGTCCTTACAATGAGCAGTTCTTC	CASSLNSGGPYNEQFF
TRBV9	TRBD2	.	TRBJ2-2	TGTGCCAGCAGCGACGCTCGGACTAGCGGGAACACCGGGGAGCTGTTTTTT	CASSDARTSGNTGELFF
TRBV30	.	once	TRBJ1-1	TGTGCCTGGAGTGTTGGGGGCCCGTGGGCTTTCTTT	CAWSVGGPWAFF
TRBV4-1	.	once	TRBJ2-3	TGCGCCAGCAGCCAATTCACTAGCACAGATACGCAGTATTTT	CASSQFTSTDTQYF